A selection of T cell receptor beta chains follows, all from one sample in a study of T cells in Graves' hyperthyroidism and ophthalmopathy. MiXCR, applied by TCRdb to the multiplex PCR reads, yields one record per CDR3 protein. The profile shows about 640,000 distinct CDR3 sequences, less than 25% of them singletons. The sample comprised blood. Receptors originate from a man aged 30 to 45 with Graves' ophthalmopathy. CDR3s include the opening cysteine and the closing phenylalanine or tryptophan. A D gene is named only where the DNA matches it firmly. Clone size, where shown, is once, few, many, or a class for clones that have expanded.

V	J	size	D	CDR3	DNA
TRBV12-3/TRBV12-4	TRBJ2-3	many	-	CASSLRGSTDTQYF	TGTGCCAGCAGTTTACGGGGGAGCACAGATACGCAGTATTTT
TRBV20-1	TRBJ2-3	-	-	CSVQQAGSWDTQYF	TGCAGTGTCCAACAGGCAGGGTCGTGGGATACGCAGTATTTT
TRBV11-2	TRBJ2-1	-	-	CASSQVAEMSSYNEQFF	TGTGCCAGCAGCCAAGTTGCGGAAATGAGCTCCTACAATGAGCAGTTCTTC
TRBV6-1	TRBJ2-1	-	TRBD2	CASTGLAGAYEQFF	TGTGCCAGCACCGGACTAGCGGGAGCCTATGAGCAGTTCTTC
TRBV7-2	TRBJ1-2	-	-	CASSQGGSDGYTF	TGTGCCAGCAGCCAAGGGGGGTCTGATGGCTACACCTTC
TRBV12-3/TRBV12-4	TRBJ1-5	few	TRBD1	CASSSSGQYSNQPQHF	TGTGCCAGCAGCTCCTCGGGACAGTATAGCAATCAGCCCCAGCATTTT
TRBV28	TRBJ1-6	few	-	CASSLSTANSPLHF	TGTGCCAGCAGTTTATCTACAGCAAATTCACCCCTCCACTTT
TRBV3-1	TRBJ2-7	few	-	CASSQDKGGNSYEQYF	TGTGCCAGCAGCCAAGACAAAGGGGGGAACTCCTACGAGCAGTACTTC
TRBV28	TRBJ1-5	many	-	CASSLPDRHQPQHF	TGTGCCAGCAGTTTACCCGACCGGCACCAGCCCCAGCATTTT
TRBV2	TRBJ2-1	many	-	CASSFQNEQFF	TGTGCCAGCAGTTTCCAGAATGAGCAGTTCTTC
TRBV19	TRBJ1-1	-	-	CASSIAPVTEAFF	TGTGCCAGTAGTATAGCCCCAGTCACTGAAGCTTTCTTT
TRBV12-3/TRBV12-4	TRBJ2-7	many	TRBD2	CASSRTSGNYEQYF	TGTGCCAGCAGCCGGACTAGCGGGAATTACGAGCAGTACTTC
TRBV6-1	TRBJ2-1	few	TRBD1	CASSSTGGNYNEQFF	TGTGCCAGCAGTAGTACAGGGGGTAACTACAATGAGCAGTTCTTC
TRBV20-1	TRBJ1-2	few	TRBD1	CSARGGQPYGYTF	TGCAGTGCTAGAGGGGGACAGCCGTATGGCTACACCTTC
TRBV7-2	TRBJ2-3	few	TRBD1	CASSLGTGGGVDTQYF	TGTGCCAGCAGCTTAGGAACAGGGGGCGGAGTAGATACGCAGTATTTT
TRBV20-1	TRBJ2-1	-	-	CSAPRTPTYNEQFF	TGCAGTGCCCCGAGGACTCCGACCTACAATGAGCAGTTCTTC
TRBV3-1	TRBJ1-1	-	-	CASSQLQGNTEAFF	TGTGCCAGCAGCCAGTTACAGGGGAACACTGAAGCTTTCTTT
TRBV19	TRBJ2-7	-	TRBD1	CASSVGTGDPYEQYF	TGTGCCAGTAGTGTAGGGACAGGGGACCCCTACGAGCAGTACTTC
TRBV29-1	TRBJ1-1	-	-	CSVELRMNTEAFF	TGCAGCGTTGAATTACGCATGAACACTGAAGCTTTCTTT
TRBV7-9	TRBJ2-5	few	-	CASSLGPGGGETQYF	TGTGCCAGCAGCTTAGGGCCAGGCGGCGGAGAGACCCAGTACTTC
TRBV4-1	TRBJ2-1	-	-	CASSQDWRSGNEQFF	TGCGCCAGCAGCCAAGACTGGCGTTCGGGCAATGAGCAGTTCTTC
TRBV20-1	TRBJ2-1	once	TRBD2	CSARVAGGFNSYNEQFF	TGCAGTGCTAGAGTTGCGGGAGGGTTCAACTCCTACAATGAGCAGTTCTTC
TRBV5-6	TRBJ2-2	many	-	CASSLAVRAIGTGELFF	TGTGCCAGCAGCTTGGCCGTTCGGGCTATCGGCACCGGGGAGCTGTTTTTT
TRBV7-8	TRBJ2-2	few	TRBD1	CASSLDRDSAATGELFF	TGTGCCAGCAGCCTTGACCGGGACAGTGCTGCGACCGGGGAGCTGTTTTTT
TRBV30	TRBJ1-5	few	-	CAWSRGGLGNQPQHF	TGTGCCTGGAGTCGCGGGGGGTTGGGCAATCAGCCCCAGCATTTT
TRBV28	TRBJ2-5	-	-	CASSSVDPLGGAWETQYF	TGTGCCAGCAGTTCCGTTGACCCCCTAGGTGGCGCATGGGAGACCCAGTACTTC